The entry below describes one T cell receptor (beta chain). Its binding antigen is unknown. One junction end does not reproduce the germline sequence, and a read error may be involved. Moderately to severely active disease, a Clinical Activity Score of at least 3, a NOSPECS grade of at least 4, and a duration under 3 months were present in ophthalmopathy patients. Any patient with an uncontrolled infection, another autoimmune disease, pregnancy or lactation was excluded. Clinical symptoms, serum thyroxine and TRAb, thyroid ultrasound, and orbital computed tomography formed the basis for the diagnoses. PBMCs were isolated from approximately 10 ml of fresh peripheral blood by Ficoll-Paque density gradient centrifugation. Trizol reagent was used to extract total RNA, and RNA quality was then checked on an Agilent 2100 Bioanalyzer. The TCR beta CDR3 regions were amplified from the RNA transcripts. For the first round of RT-PCR on the TCR CDR3, the HTBI primer set was used together with the Qiagen OneStep RT-PCR kit. The libraries were constructed in a second round of multiplex PCR and then size-selected and purified. Paired-end sequencing of the libraries was performed with 100 bp reads on an Illumina HiSeq2000. On the study's bioinformatics: SOAPnuke was used to process the raw data, with reads discarded if the reads contained adapters or uncalled bases, had a mean Phred below 15, or lacked an exact constant-primer or identifier match. High-quality paired reads were merged with COPE v1.2.5, and unique nucleotide sequences were defined as clonotypes. Clonotypes were aligned to IMGT TRBV, TRBD and TRBJ reference segments using MiTCR v1.1. The analysis was restricted to V-J combinations with a frequency above 0.0001, which together covered approximately 99% of the repertoires. A TCS score was defined as the ratio between F50 (clonal expansion) and ExV (chaos), using BLOSUM62-based TCRdist between CDR3 peptides within each V-J. Welch's t-statistics and random forest reduced 450 to 600 V-J features to around 14, which were used in a naive Bayes classifier (R e1071). TCRdb cleaned the public reads at Q25 with fastp, built clones with MiXCR and kept in-frame beta chains. Rows merge per CDR3 protein into single entries with the most common DNA and genes. For this entry, the V and J calls and clone size follow TCRdb and not the study's own pipeline. For this sample there are some 360,000 distinct CDR3 sequences; about a sixth appear just once. 15% to 18% of the sample goes to the ten largest clones.

This sample stems from a study of T cells in Graves' hyperthyroidism and ophthalmopathy (dated by TCRdb to between 2018 and 2020). For context, the study as a whole: Peripheral blood samples were taken at the time of initial diagnosis, prior to any treatment. In addition, the study compared T-cell repertoires in thyroid tissue and in blood from roughly six Graves' hyperthyroidism patients. The paper reports TCR Vbeta CDR3 sequencing of more than 120 peripheral blood samples: fewer than 50 ophthalmopathy, under 80 hyperthyroidism and some 17 progressor patients. To identify TCR V-J signatures that set the groups apart, the researchers used a discovery cohort of 95 to 100 patients, made up of around 42 with Graves' ophthalmopathy and some 58 with stable Graves' hyperthyroidism. The 90 or so discovery patients were randomly split 7:3 into training and test sets. Whether ophthalmopathy could be predicted prospectively was tested in an independent validation cohort made up of roughly 20 hyperthyroidism patients plus 17 patients who later progressed to ophthalmopathy. Once sampling was done, hyperthyroidism patients were given methimazole at a starting dose of 30 mg daily, whereas ophthalmopathy patients were given high-dose intravenous methylprednisolone. Beyond this particular receptor, the publication reports: No statistical method was used to set the sample size in advance, and investigators knew the group allocation. Blood samples also contained most of the expanded thyroid clonotypes (frequency above 0.001), which suggests that blood repertoires may reflect thyroid immune responses. Ophthalmopathy was separated from stable hyperthyroidism by a 13 V-J signature model, with about 88% sensitivity and roughly 81% specificity obtained in cross-validation and 80%/75% obtained in testing. In validation, progression to ophthalmopathy was predicted by the model with 70% to 71% sensitivity and just over 72% specificity, a median of approximately 6.5 months before onset.

Via the germline V gene (reference sequence), CDR1 is LNHDA and CDR2 SQIVND. Reading from cysteine to phenylalanine, the CDR3 counts 14 amino acids. Only CDR3 DNA is held: 42 bases, read in frame from base 1. The receptor chain draws on TRBV19 and TRBJ1-2; too little of a D gene remains to name it. Sequencing used blood. This sequence was found in a woman in her thirties or forties with Graves' ophthalmopathy. Here the CDR3 is given as CASSLNGRSYGYIF. The sequenced DNA is TGTGCCAGTAGTCTAAACGGACGGAGCTATGGCTACATCTTC.